These 16 T cell receptor beta chains originate from one sample sequenced in a study of CD8 T cells in ankylosing spondylitis. TCRdb re-called the 5' RACE reads with MiXCR, one entry per CDR3 protein. The data hold around 340,000 distinct CDR3 sequences, with about 15% observed a single time. Sequencing was performed on blood, either unsorted or a sorted T cell fraction (not recorded which). Receptor source: a male donor with ankylosing spondylitis or in good health (not recorded which).

This clonotype was counted many times. The chain couples TRBV15 to TRBJ1-1; perhaps TRBD1 as D (5 bases). V was cut by 1 base and J by 3 bases, with 12 bases left in between. Looked up from germline, CDR1 is LNHNV and CDR2 is YYDKDF (reference sequence). The CDR3 consists of 15 residues. This CDR3 reads CATSRAVGTDTEAFF. The CDR3 nucleotides are TGTGCCACCAGCAGAGCCGTTGGGACGGACACTGAAGCTTTCTTT. The full variable domain, its missing parts supplied by reference TRBV15 and TRBJ1-1, is DAMVIQNPRYQVTQFGKPVTLSCSQTLNHNVMYWYQQKSSQAPKLLFHYYDKDFNNEADTPDNFQSRRPNTSFCFLDIRSPGLGDTAMYLCATSRAVGTDTEAFFGQGTRLTVV.

This clonotype came up many times. CDR3 sequence (DNA): TGCGCCAGCAAGATTCTGCAGGATGGGGGCACTGAAGCTTTCTTT. It codes for CASKILQDGGTEAFF. The gene calls are TRBV5-1 and TRBJ1-1, with D tentatively TRBD1 (5 bases). CDR3 length: 15 residues. From germline, CDR1 is SGHRS and CDR2 YFSETQ. The V end was cut by 6 bases, the J end by 4 bases, with 19 bases between.

The chain uses TRBV18 and TRBJ1-1; D is undetermined. V lost 3 bases and J 0 bases, leaving 11 bases between the germline ends. CDR1 and CDR2 from the germline V gene are KGHSH and LQKENI. The CDR3 extends over 15 amino acids. The CDR3: CASSPRNSLNTEAFF. The CDR3 nucleotides read TGTGCCAGCTCACCGAGGAACAGCTTGAACACTGAAGCTTTCTTT.

This clonotype was seen a few times. The gene calls are TRBV10-2 and TRBJ2-3, with a possible D match to TRBD2 (5 bases). This CDR3 has 12 amino acids. V was shortened by 3 bases and J by 7 bases, with 8 bases between the two germline ends. The germline gives CDR1 WSHSY, CDR2 SAAADI. In DNA form, the CDR3 reads TGCGCCAGCAGTGAAGAGCGGTATACGCAGTATTTT. Encoded protein: CASSEERYTQYF.

CDR3 region: CSANTGGYGYTF. CDR3 in DNA: TGCAGTGCTAATACAGGGGGATATGGCTACACCTTC. This chain links TRBV20-1 with TRBJ1-2; 8 bases match TRBD1. The CDR3 runs to 12 residues. CDR1 and CDR2 (germline): DFQATT, SNEGSKA (reference sequence). V was clipped by 4 bases and J by 5 bases; unmatched bases: 3.

This clonotype occurred a few times. The junction does not match germline at one end; this may be a read error. This sequence joins TRBV28 and TRBJ2-1; TRBD2 aligns across 9 bases. Germline CDR1 is MDHEN and CDR2 is SYDVKM. The CDR3 covers 18 residues. In nucleotides, the CDR3 is TGTGCCAGCAGTTTAGGTTCCTGGCGGGGGGGCCGCTACAATGAGCAGCTCTTC. Protein sequence: CASSLGSWRGGRYNEQLF.

The gene calls are TRBV9 and TRBJ1-3; 7 bases are shared with TRBD1. Germline V gene sequence: CDR1 SGDLS, CDR2 YYNGEE. This CDR3 comprises 15 residues. V gave up 4 bases and J gave up 2 bases; unmatched junction bases: 6. CDR3: CASSPRQGAGNTIYF. The CDR3 DNA is TGTGCCAGCAGCCCCAGACAGGGTGCTGGAAACACCATATATTTT.

V gene TRBV25-1 combines with J gene TRBJ2-1; D is tentatively TRBD1 or TRBD2 (7 bases each). CDR1 is MGHDK, CDR2 SYGVNS, per germline. This CDR3 comprises 14 residues. V lost 10 bases and J 6 bases, leaving 19 bases between the germline ends. CDR3 in DNA: TGTGCCACGGCTAGACAGGGCGGGGGCAATGAGCAGTTCTTC. It translates to CATARQGGGNEQFF.

For this clonotype: A much larger clone lies one base from this, so it may be a read error. The chain combines TRBV2 with TRBJ2-3; no clear D. Germline CDR1 SNHLY, CDR2 FYNNEI. The ends were cut back, 0 bases at V and 5 bases at J, with 6 bases in the middle. The CDR3 runs 13 residues. CDR3 in DNA: TGTGCCAGCAGTGAAGCCGCGAGAGATACGCAGTATTTT. It yields the protein CASSEAARDTQYF.

This clonotype has just a few counts. This chain joins TRBV20-1 and TRBJ1-4; D remains ambiguous. Trimming shortened V by 6 bases and J by 15 bases, and 17 bases separated the two germline ends. This CDR3 has 11 residues. Germline V gene lookup returns CDR1 DFQATT and CDR2 SNEGSKA (reference sequence). In nucleotides, the CDR3 is TGCAGTGCGCGAGACCCCCTCAGGTTGTTTTTT. Amino acids: CSARDPLRLFF.

This clonotype showed up just a few times. V gene TRBV5-1 combines with J gene TRBJ2-3; 7 nucleotides align to TRBD1. CDR3 length: 15 residues. V shed 4 bases and J 0 bases; nucleotides not matched to a gene: 5. Germline values: CDR1 SGHRS, CDR2 YFSETQ. CDR3: CASSSTGDSTDTQYF. The CDR3 nucleotides read TGCGCCAGCAGCAGTACAGGGGATAGCACAGATACGCAGTATTTT.

To note about this clonotype: A junction boundary mismatches the germline segment, possibly from a read error. The rearrangement uses TRBV6-1 and TRBJ1-3; TRBD1 agrees at 9 bases. The CDR3 is 15 residues long. Germline V gene lookup returns CDR1 MNHNS and CDR2 SASEGT. CDR3 in DNA: TGTGCCAGCAGTAGGGACAGGGAACCTGGAAACACCTTATATTTT. Translated, it gives CASSRDREPGNTLYF.

The J gene is TRBJ2-7, the V gene TRBV10-3; either TRBD1 or TRBD2 may supply D (5 bases each). The CDR3 is made up of 12 amino acids. V was cut by 7 bases and J by 6 bases, with 13 bases left in between. Looked up from germline, CDR1 is ENHRY and CDR2 is SYGVKD. This CDR3 is CAIKEAGFEQYF. The CDR3 DNA reads TGTGCCATCAAGGAGGCAGGGTTCGAGCAGTACTTC.

J is TRBJ1-3 and V is TRBV12-3 or TRBV12-4, with TRBD1 identical over 7 bases. V was pared by 8 bases and J by 4 bases, with 5 bases of the junction left unmatched. This CDR3 spans 13 amino acids. The CDR3 region is CASHRGAGNTIYF. As DNA, the CDR3 is TGTGCCAGCCACAGGGGCGCAGGAAACACCATATATTTT.

This rearrangement joins TRBV6-1 to TRBJ2-7; a possible D gene is TRBD2 (6 bases). This CDR3 comprises 14 residues. The germline gives CDR1 MNHNS, CDR2 SASEGT. Trimming removed 8 bases at V and 6 bases at J, with 20 bases between. The CDR3 region has the DNA TGTGCCAGCGCCGAGGGAGGACTGGGCCCCGAGCAGTACTTC. Protein sequence: CASAEGGLGPEQYF.

This clonotype has just a few counts. V is TRBV4-1 and J is TRBJ1-6; 7 bases are shared with TRBD1. The CDR3 sequence is 15 residues long. The J segment lost 8 bases and the V segment lost 3 bases, leaving 7 bases of the junction unmatched. CDR1 MGHRA and CDR2 YSYEKL come from the germline V gene. CDR3 sequence reads: CASSHLRGEDSPLHF. Written as DNA, the CDR3 is TGCGCCAGCAGCCACCTCAGGGGGGAGGATTCACCCCTCCACTTT.